This T cell receptor beta chain derives from a study of T cell responses to AZD1222 COVID-19 vaccine. As for this clone: Antigen specificity is unknown.

The CDR3 is 15 residues long. Germline loops: CDR1 MNHEY, CDR2 SMNVEV (reference sequence). V lost 9 bases and J 2 bases, leaving 20 bases between the germline ends. Data came from immunoSEQ multiplex PCR; TCRdb stores just in-frame clones and leaves some out. The sample has 140,000 to 150,000 clones; about nine tenths are singletons. Study findings and constraints: Clonal diversity may have been underestimated in mostly white British donors. Vaccination with two AZD1222 doses was followed by a rise in Spike-specific TCR breadth and depth. Spike was spanned by vaccine-associated CD4 TCRs, with dominance at 160-218 and 743-854.

Recipients boosted at about 4 weeks or about 12 weeks are pooled. The sample in question was peripheral blood, obtained 28 days after the second AZD1222 dose. The sequence was collected from an adult who received the AZD1222 COVID-19 vaccine. The V and J genes are TRBV27 and TRBJ2-7; D remains ambiguous. The chain's CDR3 is CASYQDVWIPYEQYF. The CDR3 DNA follows: TGTGCCAGTTATCAGGACGTGTGGATTCCCTACGAGCAGTACTTC.